This T cell receptor beta chain originates from a study of cytomegalovirus exposure and HLA in healthy donors. Data came from immunoSEQ multiplex PCR; TCRdb stores just in-frame clones and leaves some out. In the table there are over 200,000 clones, almost 90% of which are singletons. The CDR3 contains 15 residues. Germline V lookup: CDR1 MDHEN, CDR2 SYDVKM. Unmatched junction bases numbered 4, after V lost 1 base and J lost 5 bases. The J gene is TRBJ2-1, the V gene TRBV28; 8 bases are a match to TRBD2. Material: PBMCs. The receptor comes from a woman aged 18-29 years in good health and CMV-seronegative. The CDR3 sequence: CASSLYREGHNEQFF. DNA of the CDR3: TGTGCCAGCAGTTTATACCGGGAGGGTCACAATGAGCAGTTCTTC.